This passage covers 24 T cell receptor beta chains from one sample sequenced in a study of blood T cell repertoires in COVID-19. Here immunoSEQ multiplex PCR was the method, and the copy in TCRdb shows in-frame clones only, minus some. The repertoire holds just under 150,000 clones, roughly 89% seen once, with roughly 8% in the top ten. Sequences were obtained from peripheral blood. Receptors were obtained from a woman aged 45-60 years with active or convalescent COVID-19.

V usage is TRBV7-9 and J usage is TRBJ1-1; no firm D call. V dropped 8 bases and J dropped 6 bases, with 19 bases sitting between them. The germline CDR1 and CDR2 sequences are SEHNR and FQNEAQ (reference sequence). CDR3 size: 14 residues. CDR3 in amino acids: CASGEENYSSEAFF. Here the CDR3 DNA reads TGTGCCAGCGGGGAGGAAAATTACTCGTCTGAAGCTTTCTTT.

This chain links TRBV3-1 (or the pseudogene TRBV3-2) with TRBJ2-2; 13 bases align to TRBD2. After removal of 4 bases from V and 4 bases from J, the junction contained 9 bases not matched to a gene. CDR1 and CDR2 (germline): LGHDT, YNNKEL (reference sequence). The CDR3 is 18 amino acids. CDR3 bases: TGTGCCAGCAGCCCTCAATCGGGACTAGCGGGGACCACCGGGGAGCTGTTTTTT. Translation: CASSPQSGLAGTTGELFF.

The rearrangement links TRBV6-5 to TRBJ1-2; D ambiguous. The V and J ends lost 0 bases and 0 bases respectively, with 8 bases between them. The CDR3 length is 15 residues. Germline V gene lookup returns CDR1 MNHEY and CDR2 SVGAGI. The CDR3 is CASSYSPESNYGYTF. CDR3 in DNA: TGTGCCAGCAGTTACTCCCCCGAGTCTAACTATGGCTACACCTTC.

J is TRBJ1-2 and V is TRBV10-3; possibly TRBD1 for D (5 bases). CDR3 size: 12 residues. Deletions cut 3 bases from V and 6 bases from J, with 8 bases between. Germline V gives CDR1 ENHRY, CDR2 SYGVKD. Written as DNA, the CDR3 is TGTGCCATCAGTGAAGGAGGGGATGGCTACACCTTC. As protein: CAISEGGDGYTF.

The chain combines TRBV11-1 with TRBJ2-7, with 9 bases aligning to TRBD1. The CDR3 runs 14 residues. The V segment lost 5 bases and the J segment 2 bases; nucleotides outside the gene matches: 4. The germline V gene has CDR1 SGHAT and CDR2 FQDESV (reference sequence). The CDR3 is CASSDRDRAYEQYF. The CDR3 DNA sequence: TGTGCCAGCAGCGACCGGGACAGGGCCTACGAGCAGTACTTC.

This rearrangement joins TRBV6-1 to TRBJ1-1; maybe TRBD1 (5 bases). Germline assignment: CDR1 MNHNS and CDR2 SASEGT. The V gene lost 7 bases and the J gene lost 1 base, with 22 bases spanning the gap. This CDR3 has 17 amino acids. In DNA form, the CDR3 reads TGTGCCAGCACTGACACGGGGGGATCCGGTAGGAACACTGAAGCTTTCTTT. The encoded protein is CASTDTGGSGRNTEAFF.

This sequence joins TRBV2 and TRBJ2-5; 10 bases are shared with TRBD2. This CDR3 is 19 amino acids long. V lost 1 base, J lost 2 bases, and 13 bases stayed unmatched. Germline V gene lookup returns CDR1 SNHLY and CDR2 FYNNEI. As DNA, the CDR3 is TGTGCCAGCAGTGAAGAGGGGATGACTAGCGGGCGAGGACAAGAGACCCAGTACTTC. This encodes CASSEEGMTSGRGQETQYF. Full variable domain (missing parts from reference TRBV2 and TRBJ2-5): EPEVTQTPSHQVTQMGQEVILRCVPISNHLYFYWYRQILGQKVEFLVSFYNNEISEKSEIFDDQFSVERPDGSNFTLKIRSTKLEDSAMYFCASSEEGMTSGRGQETQYFGPGTRLLVL.

The gene calls are TRBV30 and TRBJ2-6; tentatively, D is TRBD1 (6 bases). Per the germline V gene, CDR1 is GTSNPN and CDR2 is SVGIG (reference sequence). The CDR3 sequence is 15 residues long. V lost 2 bases to trimming and J lost 4 bases, with 12 bases between them. The CDR3 DNA follows: TGTGCCTGGAGTCTGGGACACGCCGGGGCCAACGTCCTGACTTTC. This codes for CAWSLGHAGANVLTF.

This rearrangement joins TRBV18 to TRBJ1-1, with TRBD1 matching 7 bases. V dropped 2 bases and J dropped 8; count of bases not matched to a gene: 5. Germline assignment: CDR1 KGHSH and CDR2 LQKENI. This CDR3 comprises 13 residues. CDR3 region: CASSPMGQSEAFF. The CDR3 DNA sequence: TGTGCCAGCTCACCAATGGGACAGTCAGAAGCTTTCTTT.

V and J are TRBV7-3 and TRBJ2-5, with D possibly being TRBD2 (6 bases). The CDR3 has 13 amino acids. Trimming took 6 bases from V and 5 from J, leaving 13 bases between them. Per the germline V gene, CDR1 is SGHTA and CDR2 is FQGTGA. The CDR3 nucleotides are TGTGCCAGCAGTCGGGACTCCGCGGAGACCCAGTACTTC. It specifies CASSRDSAETQYF. Full variable domain (missing parts from reference TRBV7-3 and TRBJ2-5): GAGVSQTPSNKVTEKGKYVELRCDPISGHTALYWYRQSLGQGPEFLIYFQGTGAADDSGLPNDRFFAVRPEGSVSTLKIQRTERGDSAVYLCASSRDSAETQYFGPGTRLLVL.

This chain joins TRBV6-6 and TRBJ2-7; D may be TRBD1 (5 bases). The CDR3 totals 18 residues. Germline V gives CDR1 MNHNY, CDR2 SVGAGI (reference sequence). Trimming took 5 bases from V and 2 from J, leaving 25 bases between them. CDR3 sequence: CASSLNRQTVKEAYEQYF. The CDR3 nucleotides are TGTGCCAGCAGTCTCAATCGACAGACAGTAAAAGAGGCCTACGAGCAGTACTTC.

V gene TRBV3-1 (or the pseudogene TRBV3-2) combines with J gene TRBJ1-1; no reliable D call. V was shortened by 4 bases and J by 2 bases, with 5 bases between the two germline ends. The CDR3 has 12 amino acids. The germline gives CDR1 LGHDT, CDR2 YNNKEL (reference sequence). CDR3: CASSRLNTEAFF. The CDR3 nucleotides are TGTGCCAGCAGCCGTCTAAACACTGAAGCTTTCTTT.

The chain uses TRBV6-5 and TRBJ2-7; 7 nucleotides agree with TRBD1. With V trimmed by 2 bases and J by 5 bases, 12 bases remained unmatched. Germline assignment: CDR1 MNHEY and CDR2 SVGAGI. This CDR3 spans 16 amino acids. This chain's CDR3 is CASSYTPPGQSDEQYF. The CDR3 coding sequence is TGTGCCAGCAGTTACACCCCCCCGGGACAGTCGGACGAGCAGTACTTC.

The gene calls are TRBV4-2 and TRBJ2-3; TRBD2 aligns across 12 bases. Germline trimming cut 0 bases from V and 6 bases from J; bases unmatched to any gene: 16. Germline V gives CDR1 LGHNA, CDR2 YNFKEQ. The length of the CDR3 is 20 residues. The chain's CDR3 is CASSQDGLQSSGGAPDTQYF. In nucleotides, the CDR3 is TGTGCCAGCAGCCAAGATGGGTTGCAGTCTAGCGGGGGGGCACCGGATACGCAGTATTTT.

V usage is TRBV11-1 and J usage is TRBJ2-5; 12 bases line up with TRBD1. Germline V gene lookup returns CDR1 SGHAT and CDR2 FQDESV (reference sequence). The CDR3 is 15 amino acids. After removal of 4 bases from V and 5 bases from J, the junction contained 5 bases not matched to a gene. CDR3 coding DNA: TGTGCCAGCAGCTGGGGACAGGGGGCTTGGGAGACCCAGTACTTC. It yields the protein CASSWGQGAWETQYF. The variable domain in full, completed from reference TRBV11-1 and TRBJ2-5, reads EAEVAQSPRYKITEKSQAVAFWCDPISGHATLYWYRQILGQGPELLVQFQDESVVDDSQLPKDRFSAERLKGVDSTLKIQPAELGDSAMYLCASSWGQGAWETQYFGPGTRLLVL.

This clone came up once. V usage is TRBV3-1 (or the pseudogene TRBV3-2) and J usage is TRBJ1-2; D unclear. The CDR3 runs to 14 residues. CDR1 and CDR2 (germline): LGHDT, YNNKEL (reference sequence). V was trimmed by 4 bases and J by 1 base, leaving 10 bases between them. The CDR3 coding sequence is TGTGCCAGCAGCCGCGTCGGGGATAACTATGGCTACACCTTC. Translation gives CASSRVGDNYGYTF.

This rearrangement joins TRBV27 to TRBJ1-5; TRBD1 matches at 8 bases. Looked up from germline, CDR1 is MNHEY and CDR2 is SMNVEV (reference sequence). J was trimmed by 2 bases and V by 6 bases; bases with no gene match: 12. The CDR3 sequence is 17 residues long. The CDR3 nucleotides are TGTGCCAGCAGGGCGCTCGGACAGGGCAGGGGCAATCAGCCCCAGCATTTT. It translates to CASRALGQGRGNQPQHF.

The chain joins TRBV7-9 to TRBJ2-1, with 9 bases fitting TRBD1. Germline V gene lookup returns CDR1 SEHNR and CDR2 FQNEAQ (reference sequence). The CDR3 totals 16 residues. J lost 5 bases, V lost 0 bases, and 5 bases had no gene match. CDR3 in amino acids: CASSLAGQGWNNEQFF. The CDR3 coding sequence is TGTGCCAGCAGCTTAGCCGGACAGGGGTGGAACAATGAGCAGTTCTTC.

The genes are TRBV3-1 (or the pseudogene TRBV3-2) and TRBJ1-1; TRBD1 matches 7 bases. V lost 4 bases to trimming and J lost 4 bases; unmatched junction nucleotides: 12. The CDR3 consists of 16 residues. Germline assignment: CDR1 LGHDT and CDR2 YNNKEL (reference sequence). This CDR3 reads CASSRSWTGSGTEAFF. The CDR3, as DNA: TGTGCCAGCAGCCGATCATGGACAGGCTCAGGCACTGAAGCTTTCTTT.

This clone was observed a single time. The gene calls are TRBV6-5 and TRBJ2-7; D ambiguous. The V and J ends lost 0 bases and 1 base respectively, with 10 bases between them. CDR3 length: 15 amino acids. CDR1 MNHEY and CDR2 SVGAGI come from the germline V gene. The CDR3 region has the DNA TGTGCCAGCAGTTACTCGAGCGAACTTTCCTACGAGCAGTACTTC. Its translation: CASSYSSELSYEQYF.

The chain combines TRBV27 with TRBJ1-1; 8 bases fit TRBD1. Trimming cost V 7 bases and J 1 base; bases outside gene matches: 5. Germline CDR1 and CDR2: MNHEY and SMNVEV (reference sequence). The CDR3 runs to 14 residues. CDR3 nucleotides: TGTGCCAGCACCTTCGGGACAGGGAACACTGAAGCTTTCTTT. This sequence encodes CASTFGTGNTEAFF.

V usage is TRBV11-3 and J usage is TRBJ2-1; tentatively, D is TRBD1 (5 bases). The CDR3 consists of 13 residues. CDR1 is SGHNT, CDR2 YENEEA, per germline. V was clipped by 2 bases and J by 14 bases, with 16 bases between them. The CDR3 coding sequence is TGTGCCAGCAGCTTAAGTGACAGCCAACCCGAGTTCTTC. This codes for CASSLSDSQPEFF.

This chain links TRBV30 with TRBJ1-5, with 7 nucleotides matching TRBD1. CDR3 length: 14 residues. V lost 3 bases to trimming and J lost 8 bases; unmatched junction nucleotides: 10. The germline V gene has CDR1 GTSNPN and CDR2 SVGIG (reference sequence). The CDR3 coding sequence is TGTGCCTGGAGCCCAGGGGGAAATGGGAAGCCCCAGCATTTT. It yields the protein CAWSPGGNGKPQHF.

The chain employs TRBV11-2 and TRBJ2-2; 11 bases are a match to TRBD2. The ends lost 5 bases at V and 1 base at J; junction bases unmatched: 6. The CDR3 contains 17 residues. The germline V gene has CDR1 SGHAT and CDR2 FQNNGV. The CDR3: CASSPWGLAENTGELFF. The CDR3, as DNA: TGTGCCAGCAGCCCGTGGGGACTAGCGGAGAACACCGGGGAGCTGTTTTTT.